This T cell receptor beta chain comes out of a study of cytomegalovirus exposure and HLA in healthy donors. Of note for this clone: The target antigen is unknown.

Here immunoSEQ multiplex PCR was the method, and the copy in TCRdb shows in-frame clones only, minus some. In the table there are some 230,000 clones, around 90% of which are singletons. Points from the study as a whole: Three CMV-associated chains were confirmed in vitro to be specific for CMV antigens.

CDR1 MGHDK and CDR2 SYGVNS come from the germline V gene. The CDR3 contains 14 residues. V trimming: 3 bases; J trimming: 4 bases; junction bases outside the gene matches: 5. The V and J genes are TRBV25-1 and TRBJ2-5, with 7 nucleotides matching TRBD2. This sequence originates from a woman between 18 and 30 years old in good health and CMV-seronegative. Specimen: PBMCs. CDR3 nucleotides: TGTGCCAGCAGTGAGGTAGGGAGGGGAGAGACCCAGTACTTC. Translated, it gives CASSEVGRGETQYF.